This T cell receptor beta chain comes out of a study of blood T cells in healthy people across ages. Study overall: About one barcoded beta molecule per two T cells was the capture yield of template switching.

Alongside a J-beta primer mix, a sample-barcoded 5' primer served in a second PCR lasting roughly 7 to 12 cycles. Each of the cDNA molecules was tagged by a template-switch adaptor with 12 random nucleotides. A single record per CDR3 protein comes from TCRdb applying MiXCR to the 5' RACE reads. The repertoire has some 800,000 distinct CDR3 sequences, approximately 25% of them found once; the top ten carry 3% to 4%. A few counts support this clonotype. A junction end diverges from the germline sequence, so it may reflect a read error. The length of the CDR3 is 12 residues. Germline V lookup: CDR1 SEHNR, CDR2 FQNEAQ (reference sequence). This sample was also put to use in a study of T cells of mothers and their children. In that study: A few healthy Caucasian mothers and their six children donated. The cDNA synthesis received all extracted RNA, at around 1.5 ug per 15 ul.

This TCR was recovered from a boy aged 5-17 years in good health. Sequenced: blood. The chain employs TRBV7-9 and TRBJ1-2, with a possible D match to TRBD1 (5 bases). The CDR3 here is CASSEPNQGYIF. The CDR3 DNA follows: TGTGCCAGCAGCGAGCCAAATCAGGGCTACATCTTC.